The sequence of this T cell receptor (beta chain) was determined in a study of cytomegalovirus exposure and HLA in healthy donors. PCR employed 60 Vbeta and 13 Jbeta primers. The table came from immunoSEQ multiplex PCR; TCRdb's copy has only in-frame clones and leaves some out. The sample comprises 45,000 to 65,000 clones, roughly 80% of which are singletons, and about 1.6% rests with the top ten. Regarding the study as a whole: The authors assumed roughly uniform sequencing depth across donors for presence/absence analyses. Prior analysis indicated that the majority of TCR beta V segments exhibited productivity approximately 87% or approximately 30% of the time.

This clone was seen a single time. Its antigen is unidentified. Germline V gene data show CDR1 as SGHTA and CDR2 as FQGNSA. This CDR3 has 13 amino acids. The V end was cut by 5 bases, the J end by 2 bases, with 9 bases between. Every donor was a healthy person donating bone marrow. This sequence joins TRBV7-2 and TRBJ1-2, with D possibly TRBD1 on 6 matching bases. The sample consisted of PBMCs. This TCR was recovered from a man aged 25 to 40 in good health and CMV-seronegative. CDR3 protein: CASSPGVNYGYTF. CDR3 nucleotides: TGTGCCAGCAGCCCAGGGGTCAACTATGGCTACACCTTC.